This TCR beta chain was identified in a study of regulatory T cells in long-lasting Graves disease (dated by TCRdb to the early 2020s). Study-wide context: Persistent Graves' disease was defined as persistently positive TSH receptor autoantibodies together with antithyroid drug treatment for over 5 years. Peripheral blood TCR sequencing and RNA sequencing compared persistent Graves' disease patients with newly diagnosed Graves' disease patients. The study took place in China and was registered as a clinical trial. A total of around 35 samples underwent TCR sequencing, from roughly 13 patients with persistent Graves' disease and about 20 patients with newly diagnosed Graves' disease. On average, persistent Graves' disease patients in the clinical cohort had been on antithyroid drugs for about 10.3 years.

The library came from multiplex PCR. Sequencing used an Illumina HiSeq 4000. iRepertoire HTBI primers and Arm-PCR amplification of CDR3 regions were used to construct TCR beta libraries. PCR products were gel purified before sequencing. Under the source paper's analysis protocol: Across samples, roughly 60 TRBV and 14 TRBJ segments were identified and used for gene usage analysis of CDR3 amino acid clonotypes. COPE and FqMerger were used to merge the filtered high-quality paired reads into contigs. BLAST was used to align contigs to the IMGT TRBV, TRBD and TRBJ reference genes, and CDR3 was defined following IMGT. Clonotypes above 0.1% frequency were classified as highly expanded clones. Shannon entropy was used to measure repertoire diversity, and the Gini coefficient was used to measure V-J evenness. Public clonotypes were defined as clonotypes shared by more than one individual. Using fastp at Q25 and MiXCR, TCRdb reprocessed the public reads and kept productive beta chains. Duplicate CDR3 protein sequences are folded into a single record with the most common DNA and genes. The V and J calls and clone size are TCRdb's, not the authors'. The sample table records hundreds of thousands of distinct CDR3 sequences; around 21% of these occur just once. Clones ranked in the top ten supply about 8.3% of the sample.

The intended sense of this specimen's time point label: persistent/refractory GD, antithyroid drugs over 5 years with positive TRAb. For both TCR sequencing and RNA sequencing, RNA was extracted from PBMCs using TRIzol. The diagnosis of Graves' disease followed American Thyroid Association guidelines. Recruitment of patients was carried out at an endocrinology department in Xi'an, China. Each patient gave around 9.2 milliliters of peripheral blood, collected in an EDTA anticoagulant tube. Ficoll Paque Plus density gradient separation was used to isolate PBMCs, and no additional T cell sorting was done. RNA quality was checked with an Agilent 2100 Bioanalyzer and agarose gel, and concentration with a NanoDrop 2000. A note on this clonotype: Its cognate antigen has yet to be identified. No qualities accompany the bases; no much larger clone lies one base away.

The CDR3 goes from the cysteine to the phenylalanine over 13 residues. The entry retains the CDR3 DNA only, 39 bases that are in frame from base 1. The CDR1 and CDR2 encoded by the germline V gene (reference sequence) are SGHNT and YYREEE. V loses 2 bases of germline sequence and J loses 4 bases, and the interval between the two ends is 9 bases. Overall study outcomes, separate from this receptor: Patients with persistent disease shared more public clonotypes (under 3,000) than newly diagnosed patients did (around 1,000). Because the primary lesion, thyroid tissue, could not be accessed, the study looked at peripheral blood alone. Sequencing and analysis were limited to the TCR beta chain. Compared with newly diagnosed patients, patients with persistent Graves' disease had lower TCR Shannon entropy and fewer highly expanded clones, which suggests clonal expansion. The small sample size was acknowledged by the authors as a limitation that may reduce accuracy. Persistent disease showed preferential use of TRBV28, TRBJ1-2 and TRBJ2-5, whereas newly diagnosed disease favored TRBV20-1 and TRBJ2-1.

Sequences were derived from peripheral blood mononuclear cells (PBMCs), sampled when the disease was refractory, from a patient treated with antithyroid drugs. The sequence was obtained from a female donor with Graves disease. The rearranged segments are TRBV5-4 and TRBJ1-2, with the D gene not clear enough to name. The DNA is TGTGCCAGCAGCTTTGAGGGTGGCTATGGCTACACCTTC. This encodes CASSFEGGYGYTF.